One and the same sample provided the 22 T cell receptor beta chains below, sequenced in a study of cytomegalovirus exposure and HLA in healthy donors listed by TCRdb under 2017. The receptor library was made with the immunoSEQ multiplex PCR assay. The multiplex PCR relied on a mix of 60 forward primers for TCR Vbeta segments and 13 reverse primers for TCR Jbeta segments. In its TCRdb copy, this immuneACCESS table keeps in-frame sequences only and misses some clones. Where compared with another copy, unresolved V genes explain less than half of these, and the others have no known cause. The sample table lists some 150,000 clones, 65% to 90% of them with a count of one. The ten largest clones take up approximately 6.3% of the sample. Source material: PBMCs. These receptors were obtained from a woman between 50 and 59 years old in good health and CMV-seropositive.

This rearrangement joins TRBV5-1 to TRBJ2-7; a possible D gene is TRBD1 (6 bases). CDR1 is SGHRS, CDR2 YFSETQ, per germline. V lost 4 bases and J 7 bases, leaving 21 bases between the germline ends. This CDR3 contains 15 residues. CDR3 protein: CASSPDPGGGQEQYF. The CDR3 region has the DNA TGCGCCAGCAGCCCTGATCCTGGGGGCGGTCAGGAGCAGTACTTC. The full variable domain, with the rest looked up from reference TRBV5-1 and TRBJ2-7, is KAGVTQTPRYLIKTRGQQVTLSCSPISGHRSVSWYQQTPGQGLQFLFEYFSETQRNKGNFPGRFSGRQFSNSRSEMNVSTLELGDSALYLCASSPDPGGGQEQYFGPGTRLTVT.

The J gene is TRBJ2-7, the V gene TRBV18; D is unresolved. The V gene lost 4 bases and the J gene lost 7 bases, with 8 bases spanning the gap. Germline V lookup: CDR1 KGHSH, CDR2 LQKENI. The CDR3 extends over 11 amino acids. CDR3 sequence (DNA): TGTGCCAGCTCACTTAACGAGGAGCAGTACTTC. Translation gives CASSLNEEQYF.

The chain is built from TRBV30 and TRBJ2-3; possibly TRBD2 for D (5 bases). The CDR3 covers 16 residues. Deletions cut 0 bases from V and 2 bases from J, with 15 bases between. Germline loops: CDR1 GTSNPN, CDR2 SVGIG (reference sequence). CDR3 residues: CAWSVPTRVFTDTQYF. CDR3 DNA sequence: TGTGCCTGGAGTGTACCTACTAGAGTATTCACAGATACGCAGTATTTT. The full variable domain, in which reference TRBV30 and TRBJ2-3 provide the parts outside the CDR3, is SQTIHQWPATLVQPVGSPLSLECTVEGTSNPNLYWYRQAAGRGLQLLFYSVGIGQISSEVPQNLSASRPQDRQFILSSKKLLLSDSGFYLCAWSVPTRVFTDTQYFGPGTRLTVL.

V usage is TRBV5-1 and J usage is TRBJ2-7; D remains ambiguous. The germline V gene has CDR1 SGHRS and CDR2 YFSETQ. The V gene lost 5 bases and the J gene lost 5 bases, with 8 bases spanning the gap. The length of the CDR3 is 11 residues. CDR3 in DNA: TGCGCCAGCAGGAGGAGTAACGAGCAGTACTTC. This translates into CASRRSNEQYF.

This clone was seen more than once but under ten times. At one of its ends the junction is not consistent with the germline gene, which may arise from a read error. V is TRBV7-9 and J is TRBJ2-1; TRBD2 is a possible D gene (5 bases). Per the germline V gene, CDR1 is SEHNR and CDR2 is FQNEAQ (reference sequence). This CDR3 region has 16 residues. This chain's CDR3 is CSSSLIGVSSYNEQFF. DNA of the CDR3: TGTTCCAGCAGCTTAATCGGGGTTTCCTCCTACAATGAGCAGTTCTTC.

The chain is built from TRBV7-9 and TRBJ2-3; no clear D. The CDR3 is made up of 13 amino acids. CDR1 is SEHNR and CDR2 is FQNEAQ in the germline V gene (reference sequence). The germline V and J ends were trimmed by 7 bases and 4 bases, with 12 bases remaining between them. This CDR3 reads CASIPTNADTQYF. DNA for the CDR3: TGTGCCAGCATCCCAACAAACGCAGATACGCAGTATTTT.

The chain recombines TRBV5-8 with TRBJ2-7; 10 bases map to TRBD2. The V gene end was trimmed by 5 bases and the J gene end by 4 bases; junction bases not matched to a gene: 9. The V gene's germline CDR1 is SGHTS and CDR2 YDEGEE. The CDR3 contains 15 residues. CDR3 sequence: CASRRIAGGTYEQYF. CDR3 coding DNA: TGTGCCAGCAGACGGATAGCGGGGGGTACTTACGAGCAGTACTTC. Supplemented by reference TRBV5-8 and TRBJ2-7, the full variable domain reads EAGVTQSPTHLIKTRGQQATLRCSPISGHTSVYWYQQALGLGLQFLLWYDEGEERNRGNFPPRFSGRQFPNYSSELNVNALELEDSALYLCASRRIAGGTYEQYFGPGTRLTVT.

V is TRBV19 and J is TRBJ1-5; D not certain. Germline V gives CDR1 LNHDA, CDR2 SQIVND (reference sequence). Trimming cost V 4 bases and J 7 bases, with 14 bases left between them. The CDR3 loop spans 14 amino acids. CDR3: CASSTGLVRQPQHF. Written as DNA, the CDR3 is TGTGCCAGTAGTACCGGACTTGTACGACAGCCCCAGCATTTT.

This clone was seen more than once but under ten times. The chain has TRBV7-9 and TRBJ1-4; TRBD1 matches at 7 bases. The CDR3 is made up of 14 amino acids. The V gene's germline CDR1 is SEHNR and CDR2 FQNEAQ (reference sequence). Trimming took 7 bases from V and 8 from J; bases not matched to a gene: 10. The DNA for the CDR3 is TGTGCCAGCACCATGGGGCAGGGGGAAGAAAAACTGTTTTTT. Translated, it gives CASTMGQGEEKLFF. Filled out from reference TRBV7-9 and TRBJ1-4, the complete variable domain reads DTGVSQNPRHKITKRGQNVTFRCDPISEHNRLYWYRQTLGQGPEFLTYFQNEAQLEKSRLLSDRFSAERPKGSFSTLEIQRTEQGDSAMYLCASTMGQGEEKLFFGSGTQLSVL.

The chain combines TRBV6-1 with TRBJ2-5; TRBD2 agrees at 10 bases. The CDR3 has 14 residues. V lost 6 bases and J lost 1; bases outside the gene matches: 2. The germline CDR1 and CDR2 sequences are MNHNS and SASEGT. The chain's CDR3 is CASSGLAVQETQYF. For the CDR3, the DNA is TGTGCCAGCAGCGGACTAGCGGTCCAAGAGACCCAGTACTTC.

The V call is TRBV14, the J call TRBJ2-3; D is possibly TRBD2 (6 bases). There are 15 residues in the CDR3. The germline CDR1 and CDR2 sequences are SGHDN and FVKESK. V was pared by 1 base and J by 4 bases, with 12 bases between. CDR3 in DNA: TGTGCCAGCAGCCAAGGGGGACGACTAGCAGATACGCAGTATTTT. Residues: CASSQGGRLADTQYF.

CDR3: CASSLSSGGGEKLFF. In DNA, the CDR3 is TGCGCCAGCAGCTTGTCTTCGGGTGGTGGTGAAAAACTGTTTTTT. The rearrangement uses TRBV5-1 and TRBJ1-4; no definite D call. CDR3 length equals 15 residues. Germline V gives CDR1 SGHRS, CDR2 YFSETQ. V shed 1 base and J shed 7 bases, with 14 bases lying between them.

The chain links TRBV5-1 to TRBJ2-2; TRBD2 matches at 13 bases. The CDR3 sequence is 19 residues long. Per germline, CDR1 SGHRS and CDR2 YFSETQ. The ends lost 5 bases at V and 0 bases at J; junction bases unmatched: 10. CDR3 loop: CASSFPGLAGRTNTGELFF. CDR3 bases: TGCGCCAGCAGTTTTCCGGGACTAGCGGGGCGCACGAACACCGGGGAGCTGTTTTTT.

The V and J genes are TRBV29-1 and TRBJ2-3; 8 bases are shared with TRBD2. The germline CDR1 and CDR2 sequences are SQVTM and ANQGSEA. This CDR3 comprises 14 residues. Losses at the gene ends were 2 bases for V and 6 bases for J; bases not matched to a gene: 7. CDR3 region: CSVESGTRTDTQYF. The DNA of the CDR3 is TGCAGCGTTGAATCCGGGACTAGAACCGATACGCAGTATTTT.

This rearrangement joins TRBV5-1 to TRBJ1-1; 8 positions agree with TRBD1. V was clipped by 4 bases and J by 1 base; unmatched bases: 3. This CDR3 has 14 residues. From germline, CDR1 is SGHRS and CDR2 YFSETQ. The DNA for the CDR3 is TGCGCCAGCAGCGGCGGGACAGGGAACACTGAAGCTTTCTTT. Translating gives CASSGGTGNTEAFF. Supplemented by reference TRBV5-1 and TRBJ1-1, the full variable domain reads KAGVTQTPRYLIKTRGQQVTLSCSPISGHRSVSWYQQTPGQGLQFLFEYFSETQRNKGNFPGRFSGRQFSNSRSEMNVSTLELGDSALYLCASSGGTGNTEAFFGQGTRLTVV.

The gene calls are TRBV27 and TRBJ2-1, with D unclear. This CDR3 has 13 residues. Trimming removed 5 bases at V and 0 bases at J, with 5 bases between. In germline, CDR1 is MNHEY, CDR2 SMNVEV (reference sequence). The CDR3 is CASSISSYNEQFF. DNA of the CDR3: TGTGCCAGCAGTATCAGCTCCTACAATGAGCAGTTCTTC.

The DNA of the CDR3 is TGTGCCAGCAGTTACTCGACCGGGTTCGACGAGCAGTACTTC. Protein sequence: CASSYSTGFDEQYF. The chain joins TRBV6-5 to TRBJ2-7, with unresolved D. Germline V gene lookup returns CDR1 MNHEY and CDR2 SVGAGI. The CDR3 runs to 14 residues. The V gene lost 0 bases and the J gene lost 5 bases, with 11 bases spanning the gap.

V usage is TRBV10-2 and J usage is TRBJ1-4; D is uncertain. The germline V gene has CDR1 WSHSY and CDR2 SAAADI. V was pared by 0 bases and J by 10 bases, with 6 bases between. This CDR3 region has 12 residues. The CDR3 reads CASSESVGKLFF. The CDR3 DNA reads TGCGCCAGCAGTGAGTCGGTCGGAAAACTGTTTTTT.

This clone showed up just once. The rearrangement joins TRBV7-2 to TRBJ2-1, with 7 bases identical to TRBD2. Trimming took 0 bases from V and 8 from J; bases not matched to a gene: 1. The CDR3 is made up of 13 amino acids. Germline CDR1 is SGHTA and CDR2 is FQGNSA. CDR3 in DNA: TGTGCCAGCAGCTTAGCGGGAGGGTATGAGCAGTTCTTC. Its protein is CASSLAGGYEQFF.

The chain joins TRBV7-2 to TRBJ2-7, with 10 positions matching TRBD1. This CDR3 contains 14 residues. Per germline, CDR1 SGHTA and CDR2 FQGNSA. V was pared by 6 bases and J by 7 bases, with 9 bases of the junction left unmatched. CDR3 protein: CASRPGQGMSEQYF. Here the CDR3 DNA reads TGTGCCAGCAGACCGGGACAGGGGATGTCGGAGCAGTACTTC.

This chain's CDR3 is CASSPRGGLSPLHF. CDR3 sequence (DNA): TGTGCCAGCAGCCCGCGGGGGGGGCTTTCACCCCTCCACTTT. The rearrangement uses TRBV13 and TRBJ1-6, with a weak D call TRBD1 (6 bases). The CDR3 is made up of 14 amino acids. Germline V gene data show CDR1 as PRHDT and CDR2 as FYEKMQ (reference sequence). V was shortened by 5 bases and J by 9 bases, with 14 bases between the two germline ends.

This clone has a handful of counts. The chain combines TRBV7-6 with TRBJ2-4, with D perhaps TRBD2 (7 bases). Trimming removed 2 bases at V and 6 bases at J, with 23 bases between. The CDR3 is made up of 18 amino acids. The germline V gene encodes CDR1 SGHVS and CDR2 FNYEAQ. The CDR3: CASSLWAGRDLGGNIQYF. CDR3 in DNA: TGTGCCAGCAGCTTATGGGCAGGGAGGGATTTAGGGGGAAACATTCAGTACTTC.